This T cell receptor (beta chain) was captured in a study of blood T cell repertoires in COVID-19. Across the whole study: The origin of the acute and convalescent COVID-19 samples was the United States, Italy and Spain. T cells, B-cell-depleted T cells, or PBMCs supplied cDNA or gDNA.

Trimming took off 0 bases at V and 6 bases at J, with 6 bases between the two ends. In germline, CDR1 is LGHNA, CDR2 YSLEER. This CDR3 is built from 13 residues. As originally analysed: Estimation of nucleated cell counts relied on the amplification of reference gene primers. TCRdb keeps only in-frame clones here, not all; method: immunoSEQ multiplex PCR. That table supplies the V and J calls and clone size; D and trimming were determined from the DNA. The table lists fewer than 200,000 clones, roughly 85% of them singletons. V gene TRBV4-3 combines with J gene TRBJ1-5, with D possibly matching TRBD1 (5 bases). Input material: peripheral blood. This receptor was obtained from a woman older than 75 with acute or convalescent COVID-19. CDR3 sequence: CASSQEQGQPQHF. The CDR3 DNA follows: TGCGCCAGCAGCCAAGAGCAGGGTCAGCCCCAGCATTTT.